This T cell receptor (beta chain) appears in the sequencing data of a study of T cells in Graves' hyperthyroidism and ophthalmopathy. Study findings and constraints: With a median lead of about six months before onset, the model predicted ophthalmopathy. Ophthalmopathy was separated from stable hyperthyroidism by a 13 V-J model. The blood repertoire included most of the expanded thyroid clonotypes above 0.001.

RNA transcripts served as the template for amplifying TCR beta CDR3 regions. First-round RT-PCR targeting the TCR CDR3 was performed with the HTBI primer set. A single record per CDR3 protein comes from TCRdb applying MiXCR to the multiplex PCR reads. The sample shows around 600,000 distinct CDR3 sequences, 45% of them seen only once. Lactation, pregnancy, other autoimmune disease or uncontrolled infection excluded patients. This clonotype was found a few times. Antigen: not known. The CDR3 length is 15 residues. V gave up 5 bases and J gave up 0 bases; unmatched junction bases: 5. Germline lookup yields CDR1 SGHRS and CDR2 YFSETQ.

The chain joins TRBV5-1 to TRBJ1-1, with TRBD1 matching over 9 bases. This receptor was taken from an adult man with Graves' disease, either hyperthyroidism or ophthalmopathy (not recorded which). The sample taken for sequencing was peripheral blood or thyroid tissue (not recorded which). This chain's CDR3 is CASSRDRAMNTEAFF. CDR3 nucleotides: TGCGCCAGCAGTAGGGACAGGGCTATGAACACTGAAGCTTTCTTT.